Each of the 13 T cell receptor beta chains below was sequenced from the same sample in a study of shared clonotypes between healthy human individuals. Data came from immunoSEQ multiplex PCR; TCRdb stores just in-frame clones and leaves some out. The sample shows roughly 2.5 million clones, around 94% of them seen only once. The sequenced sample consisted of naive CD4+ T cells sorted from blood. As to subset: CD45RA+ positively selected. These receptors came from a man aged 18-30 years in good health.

CDR3 loop: CASSVVGLAGGGEQETQYF. The CDR3 region has the DNA TGTGCCAGCAGCGTAGTGGGACTAGCGGGAGGTGGGGAACAAGAGACCCAGTACTTC. The chain joins TRBV9 to TRBJ2-5, with TRBD2 identical over 15 bases. J lost 2 bases, V lost 0 bases, and 8 bases had no gene match. Germline loops: CDR1 SGDLS, CDR2 YYNGEE. The CDR3 has 19 amino acids.

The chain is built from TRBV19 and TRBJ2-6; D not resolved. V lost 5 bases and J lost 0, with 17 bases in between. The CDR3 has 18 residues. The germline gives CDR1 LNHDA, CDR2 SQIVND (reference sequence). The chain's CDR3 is CASSPPPFRSSGANVLTF. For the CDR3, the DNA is TGTGCCAGTAGTCCACCCCCATTTCGGTCCTCTGGGGCCAACGTCCTGACTTTC.

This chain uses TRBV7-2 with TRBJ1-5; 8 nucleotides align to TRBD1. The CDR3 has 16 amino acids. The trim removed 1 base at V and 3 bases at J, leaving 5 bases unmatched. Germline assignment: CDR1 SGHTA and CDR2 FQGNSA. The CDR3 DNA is TGTGCCAGCAGCTTAGAAGGGGGACAGGTCAATCAGCCCCAGCATTTT. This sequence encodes CASSLEGGQVNQPQHF.

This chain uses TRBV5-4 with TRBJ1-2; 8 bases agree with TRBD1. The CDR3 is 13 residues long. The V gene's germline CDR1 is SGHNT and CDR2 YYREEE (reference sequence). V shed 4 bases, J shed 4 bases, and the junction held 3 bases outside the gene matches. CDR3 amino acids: CASSPGGRYGYTF. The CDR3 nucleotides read TGTGCCAGCAGCCCAGGGGGCCGCTATGGCTACACCTTC.

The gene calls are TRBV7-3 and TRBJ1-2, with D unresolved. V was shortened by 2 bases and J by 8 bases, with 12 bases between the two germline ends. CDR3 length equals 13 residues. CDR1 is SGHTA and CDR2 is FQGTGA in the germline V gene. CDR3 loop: CASSLLSLRGYTF. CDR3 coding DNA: TGTGCCAGCAGCTTACTTAGTCTCCGCGGCTACACCTTC.

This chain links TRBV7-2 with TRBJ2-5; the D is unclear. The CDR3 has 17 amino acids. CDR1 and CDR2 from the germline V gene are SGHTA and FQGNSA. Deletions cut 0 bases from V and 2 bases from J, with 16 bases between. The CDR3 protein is CASSLALILTSQETQYF. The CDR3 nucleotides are TGTGCCAGCAGCTTAGCCCTGATCCTGACGAGTCAAGAGACCCAGTACTTC.

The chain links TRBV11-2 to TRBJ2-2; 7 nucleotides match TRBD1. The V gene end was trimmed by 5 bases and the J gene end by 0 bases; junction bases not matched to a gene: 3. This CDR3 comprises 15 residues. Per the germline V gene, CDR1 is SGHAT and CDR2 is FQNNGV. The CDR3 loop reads CASSPQGANTGELFF. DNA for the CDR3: TGTGCCAGCAGCCCCCAGGGGGCGAACACCGGGGAGCTGTTTTTT.

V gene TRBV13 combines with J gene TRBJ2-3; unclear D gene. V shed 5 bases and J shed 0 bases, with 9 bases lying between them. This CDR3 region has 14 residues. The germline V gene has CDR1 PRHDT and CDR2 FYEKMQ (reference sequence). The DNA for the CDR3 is TGTGCCAGCAGCACTCGATACAGCACAGATACGCAGTATTTT. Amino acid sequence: CASSTRYSTDTQYF.

The CDR3 loop reads CASRVDLTDTQYF. The CDR3 nucleotides read TGTGCCAGCAGAGTGGATCTCACAGATACGCAGTATTTT. The rearrangement links TRBV6-1 to TRBJ2-3; unclear D gene. The CDR3 sequence is 13 residues long. Germline V gene lookup returns CDR1 MNHNS and CDR2 SASEGT. V was cut by 6 bases and J by 2 bases, with 9 bases left in between.

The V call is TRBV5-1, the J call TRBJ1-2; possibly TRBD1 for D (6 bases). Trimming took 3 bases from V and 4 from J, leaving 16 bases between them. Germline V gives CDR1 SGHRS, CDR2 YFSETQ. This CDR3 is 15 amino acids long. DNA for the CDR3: TGCGCCAGCAGCTCGTCCGGGGGGCTTAGCTATGGCTACACCTTC. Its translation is CASSSSGGLSYGYTF.

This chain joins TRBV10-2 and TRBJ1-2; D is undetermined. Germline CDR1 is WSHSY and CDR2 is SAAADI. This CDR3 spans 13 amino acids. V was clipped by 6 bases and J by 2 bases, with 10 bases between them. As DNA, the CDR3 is TGCGCCAGCAGCCCACAGAGAAACTATGGCTACACCTTC. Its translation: CASSPQRNYGYTF.

This CDR3 reads CASSRQPGTGGGSPLHF. The CDR3 nucleotides are TGTGCCAGTAGTAGACAGCCCGGGACAGGGGGCGGATCACCCCTCCACTTT. The J gene is TRBJ1-6, the V gene TRBV19; TRBD1 agrees at 12 bases. The V segment lost 4 bases and the J segment 10 bases; nucleotides outside the gene matches: 11. In germline, CDR1 is LNHDA, CDR2 SQIVND (reference sequence). The length of the CDR3 is 17 residues.

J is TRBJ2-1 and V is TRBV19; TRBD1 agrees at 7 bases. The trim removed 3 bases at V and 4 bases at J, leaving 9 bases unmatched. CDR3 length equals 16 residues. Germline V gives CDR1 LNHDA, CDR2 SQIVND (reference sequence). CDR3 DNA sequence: TGTGCCAGTAGTATCGCCCGGGACAGTACTTACAATGAGCAGTTCTTC. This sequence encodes CASSIARDSTYNEQFF.